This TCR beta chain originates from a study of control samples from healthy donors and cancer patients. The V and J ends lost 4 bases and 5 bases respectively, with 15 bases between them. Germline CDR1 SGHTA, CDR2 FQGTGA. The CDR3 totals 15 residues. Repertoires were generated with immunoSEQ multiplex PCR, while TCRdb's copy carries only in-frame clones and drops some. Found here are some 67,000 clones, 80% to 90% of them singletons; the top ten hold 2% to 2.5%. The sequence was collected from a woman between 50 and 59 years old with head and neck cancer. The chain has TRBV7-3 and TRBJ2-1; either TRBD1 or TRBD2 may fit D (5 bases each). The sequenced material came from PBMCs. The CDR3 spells CASSSTGPWNNEQFF. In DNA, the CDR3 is TGTGCCAGCAGCTCGACGGGGCCTTGGAACAATGAGCAGTTCTTC.